A selection of T cell receptor beta chains follows, all from one sample in a study of blood T cell repertoires in COVID-19. The table came from immunoSEQ multiplex PCR; TCRdb's copy has only in-frame clones and leaves some out. The data show about 320,000 clones, 65% to 90% seen once. Material: PBMCs or T cells enriched from blood (not recorded which). Receptors originate from a woman younger than 30 who had recovered from COVID-19. CDR3s include the opening cysteine and the closing phenylalanine or tryptophan.

>TRBJ1-3|TRBV3-1/TRBV3-2
CASSQVGTAGNTIYF
>TRBJ1-5|TRBV24-1
CATSDLLEGGTGGIGNQPQHF
>TRBJ1-2|TRBV7-9
CASSFSGTEDYGYTF
>TRBJ2-7|TRBV27
CASSLPGGDEQYF
>TRBJ2-1|TRBV7-3
CASSLIGTRNYNEQFF
>TRBJ1-1|TRBV10-3
CAISEGGSPMNTEAFF
>TRBJ1-6|TRBV28
CASSSLRQDNSPLHF
>TRBJ2-7|TRBV5-1
CASSRIGTGATYEQYF
>TRBJ2-4|TRBV13
CASSAPRNIQYF
>TRBJ2-2|TRBV6-4
CASSDQGVTGELFF
>TRBJ1-2|TRBV27
CASSLSRGASGYTF
>TRBJ2-2|TRBV30
CAWSTGTGYTGELFF
>TRBJ2-3|TRBV7-3
CASSLGPGLAGGSTDTQYF
>TRBJ1-4|TRBV2
CASRGQGTPNEKLFF
>TRBJ1-5|TRBV19
CASSFPGPSGGYSNQPQHF
>TRBJ2-7|TRBV28
CASSLGGQSYEQYF
>TRBJ2-1|TRBV5-1
CASSLEGQPYNEQFF
>TRBJ1-1|TRBV9
CASSPRGYTEAFF
>TRBJ2-1|TRBV3-1/TRBV3-2
CASSQEGGAEQFF
>TRBJ2-7|TRBV30
CAWSDISYEQYF
>TRBJ2-7|TRBV18
CASSVRQRIYEQYF
>TRBJ1-6|TRBV3-1/TRBV3-2
CASSPFERPLSPLHF
>TRBJ2-2|TRBV24-1
CATSDPTGGAAGELFF
>TRBJ2-5|TRBV7-3
CASSPVAHRRETQYF
>TRBJ2-1|TRBV27
CATQSGGALNEQFF
>TRBJ2-3|TRBV11-2
CASSQQTGRDTQYF
>TRBJ1-2|TRBV18
CASSFINYGYTF
>TRBJ1-4|TRBV2
CASIWGPNEKLFF
>TRBJ2-7|TRBV5-1
CASSLSQPASGIYEQYF
>TRBJ1-2|TRBV13
CASSSLVGPNFYGYTF
>TRBJ1-4|TRBV24-1
CATSDPKRMGTGHEKLFF
>TRBJ1-3|TRBV4-1
CASSQDHPGTGGPGNTIYF
>TRBJ2-3|TRBV9
CASSAGLAGGTDTQYF
>TRBJ2-1|TRBV27
CASSLAGGGVPSSYNEQFF
>TRBJ2-2|TRBV4-2
CASSRSLAGGPTGELFF
>TRBJ2-3|TRBV6-1
CASSDLVGQTTDTQYF
>TRBJ2-3|TRBV5-4
CASSLGQGAGFGTDTQYF
>TRBJ1-6|TRBV3-1/TRBV3-2
CASSQGVQNNSPLHF